The source of this T cell receptor (beta chain) is a study of Graves' ophthalmopathy and Graves' hyperthyroidism. This clonotype has ten or more counts. CDR3 length equals 16 residues. Trimming stripped 6 bases from V and 0 bases from J, with 15 bases between. Amplified TCR beta CDR3 regions were obtained using RNA transcripts as template. HTBI primers primed a first-round RT-PCR, and a second-round multiplex PCR followed. From the multiplex PCR reads, TCRdb called clonotypes with MiXCR, one entry per CDR3 protein. In the table there are 400,000 to 450,000 distinct CDR3 sequences, under 25% of which are singletons.

This clonotype was sampled from a young woman with stable Graves' hyperthyroidism. V usage is TRBV12-3 or TRBV12-4 and J usage is TRBJ2-1; D is undetermined. The material sequenced was peripheral blood. CDR3 coding DNA: TGTGCCAGCAGCCGAAAACTGGGAAGCTCCTACAATGAGCAGTTCTTC. The encoded protein is CASSRKLGSSYNEQFF.